This T cell receptor (beta chain) was obtained from a study of CD8+CD57+ T cells in acquired aplastic anemia. Sequenced patients had shown CD8+CD57+ cell expansion by flow cytometry. CDR1 MNHNS and CDR2 SASEGT come from the germline V gene. The V gene lost 5 bases and the J gene lost 4 bases, with 14 bases spanning the gap. The CDR3 loop spans 14 amino acids. This clonotype was recorded once. With a much larger clone just one base away, this may be a read error. The study profiled TCR beta VDJ and CDR3 using genomic DNA as template. MiXCR was run by TCRdb on the reads, yielding one entry per CDR3 protein. The sample records some 120,000 distinct CDR3 sequences, over 30% being singletons.

This TCR derives from a human donor with aplastic anemia. V is TRBV6-1 and J is TRBJ1-2, with D unresolved. Sequencing input: sorted CD4+, CD8+, or CD8+CD57+ T cells (not recorded which) from PBMCs. CDR3 DNA: TGTGCCAGCAGTCCTTCCGAGGCTCCCTATGGCTACACCTTC. Amino acids: CASSPSEAPYGYTF.